This T cell receptor beta chain derives from a study of neoadjuvant anti-PD-1 for oral cavity cancer. Study background: Most patients had three to four biweekly doses of 3 mg/kg nivolumab before resection.

Six replicates per PBMC sample, mostly from 480 ng of genomic DNA. The method was immunoSEQ multiplex PCR; TCRdb's version includes in-frame clones alone and lacks a portion of them. The top ten hold about 2.5% of the sample, which has around 17,000 clones, less than 80% seen once. Blood cells were analyzed directly, without culture or expansion. Germline V gives CDR1 SGHRS, CDR2 YFSETQ. This CDR3 comprises 14 residues. The V end was cut by 6 bases, the J end by 0 bases, with 9 bases between. The clonotype comes from a person aged 40 to 85 with oral cavity squamous cell carcinoma. This material consisted of PBMCs, taken before nivolumab (anti-PD-1) treatment. The J gene is TRBJ1-4, the V gene TRBV5-1, with no clear D. The DNA of the CDR3 is TGCGCCAGCAAGCCCGTTTCAACTAATGAAAAACTGTTTTTT. Protein product: CASKPVSTNEKLFF. The full variable domain, completed using reference TRBV5-1 and TRBJ1-4, is KAGVTQTPRYLIKTRGQQVTLSCSPISGHRSVSWYQQTPGQGLQFLFEYFSETQRNKGNFPGRFSGRQFSNSRSEMNVSTLELGDSALYLCASKPVSTNEKLFFGSGTQLSVL.